This T cell receptor (beta chain) was captured by sequencing in a study of tumor and adjacent non-tumor tissue in lung cancer. Overall study: Each sample yielded 3.9 million or so productive TCRbeta reads on average.

The CDR3 covers 14 residues. CDR1 and CDR2 (germline): MNHEY, SVGAGI. Findings and caveats of the study: Shorter survival was associated with higher TCR diversity in tumors. Significantly higher TCR diversity was found in tumor than normal lung. In normal lung, the top 100 clones were significantly more dominant than in tumor.

This sample's RNA came from whole unsorted tissue. This non-tumor lung sample came from over 3 cm beyond the tumor edge. Remarks on this clonotype: What it recognizes is unknown. The junction departs from the called germline gene at one end, perhaps through a read error.

TCRbeta libraries were built with three rounds of nested PCR, modified from ARM-PCR. TCRdb processed the multiplex PCR reads anew with MiXCR; each CDR3 protein has one entry. The sample consists of approximately 53,000 distinct CDR3 sequences, about 70% of them appearing once. The TCR sequence derives from a woman in her fifties or sixties with non-small cell lung cancer. The gene calls are TRBV6-5 and TRBJ1-5; D is undetermined. Sequenced material: distant non-tumor lung tissue. The CDR3: CATSYSSINQPQHF. Written as DNA, the CDR3 is TGTGCCACCAGTTACTCCAGTATCAATCAGCCCCAGCATTTT.